These 16 T cell receptor beta chains originate from one sample sequenced in a study of control samples from healthy donors and cancer patients. The method was immunoSEQ multiplex PCR; TCRdb's version includes in-frame clones alone and lacks a portion of them. In the table there are 400,000 to 500,000 clones, about 93% of which are singletons. Sequences were obtained from PBMCs. The receptor source for this set is a man aged 35-49 years with head and neck cancer.

This clone appeared a single time. V is TRBV6-5 and J is TRBJ1-2; tentatively, D is TRBD1 (6 bases). Germline V gene data show CDR1 as MNHEY and CDR2 as SVGAGI. There are 14 residues in the CDR3. Trimming removed 6 bases from V and 4 bases from J, with 15 bases in between. CDR3 residues: CASSAPGDIYGYTF. CDR3 DNA sequence: TGTGCCAGCAGCGCTCCGGGGGACATCTATGGCTACACCTTC.

This chain uses TRBV6-5 with TRBJ2-5; 8 bases align to TRBD1. This CDR3 is 14 amino acids long. Germline-derived CDR1 and CDR2 are MNHEY and SVGAGI. V shed 5 bases and J 0 bases; nucleotides not matched to a gene: 2. The CDR3 here is CASSRDRNQETQYF. Here the CDR3 DNA reads TGTGCCAGCAGTCGGGACAGGAACCAAGAGACCCAGTACTTC.

V and J are TRBV21-1 and TRBJ2-7. TRBV21-1 constitutes a pseudogene. The CDR3 is made up of 13 amino acids. The CDR3 DNA follows: TGTGCCAGCAGCTTCGACGGTGCCTACGAGCAGTACTTC. As protein: CASSFDGAYEQYF.

This chain connects TRBV19 to TRBJ2-7; D is tentatively TRBD1 or TRBD2 (5 bases each). The V and J ends lost 6 bases and 6 bases respectively, with 12 bases between them. Germline-derived CDR1 and CDR2 are LNHDA and SQIVND (reference sequence). CDR3 length: 12 residues. This CDR3 is CASSPRDREQYF. CDR3 DNA: TGTGCCAGTAGCCCCAGGGACCGCGAGCAGTACTTC.

Of note for this clone: Other DNA sequences in the sample encode the same CDR3. The genes are TRBV12-3 or TRBV12-4 and TRBJ2-1; no firm D call. The CDR3 is made up of 13 amino acids. Trimming left V 5 bases short and J 3 bases short, with 8 bases between. The CDR3 is CASSLGRYNEQFF. CDR3 nucleotides: TGTGCCAGCAGTCTCGGACGCTACAATGAGCAGTTCTTC.

The chain employs TRBV7-3 and TRBJ2-5, with D tentatively TRBD1 (5 bases). With 3 bases removed from V and 0 bases from J, the gap between germline ends came to 8 bases. CDR1 and CDR2 (germline): SGHTA, FQGTGA. This CDR3 region has 14 residues. CDR3 in amino acids: CASSLDKYQETQYF. In nucleotides, the CDR3 is TGTGCCAGCAGCTTGGACAAGTACCAAGAGACCCAGTACTTC.

This clone was detected a few times. V gene TRBV29-1 combines with J gene TRBJ1-5; no clear D gene. The CDR3 consists of 13 residues. Trimming took off 3 bases at V and 4 bases at J, with 10 bases between the two ends. Germline V lookup: CDR1 SQVTM, CDR2 ANQGSEA. The CDR3 nucleotides are TGCAGCGTTGACTCGGGTCCGAATCAGCCCCAGCATTTT. It yields the protein CSVDSGPNQPQHF.

This sequence joins TRBV28 and TRBJ1-5; TRBD1 matches 10 bases. There are 18 residues in the CDR3. The junction had 17 bases not matched to a gene; V was cut back by 6 bases and J by 6 bases. The germline gives CDR1 MDHEN, CDR2 SYDVKM. This chain's CDR3 is CASRSSAPGTGASQPQHF. As DNA, the CDR3 is TGTGCCAGCAGGTCATCAGCCCCCGGGACAGGGGCGAGTCAGCCCCAGCATTTT.

The V call is TRBV4-2, the J call TRBJ2-2, with unresolved D. V gave up 1 base and J gave up 7 bases, with 10 bases separating them. The CDR3 totals 14 residues. From germline, CDR1 is LGHNA and CDR2 YNFKEQ. In nucleotides, the CDR3 is TGTGCCAGCAGCCAAGGGCAGGTCATCGGGGAGCTGTTTTTT. It is translated as CASSQGQVIGELFF.

The V gene is TRBV29-1, the J gene TRBJ1-1, with D hard to call. From germline, CDR1 is SQVTM and CDR2 ANQGSEA. Trimming pared 7 bases from V and 4 bases from J, leaving 16 bases between. This CDR3 is 13 amino acids long. In nucleotides, the CDR3 is TGCAGCGCCCATCGACGGGGTAGCACTGAAGCTTTCTTT. This codes for CSAHRRGSTEAFF.

The chain combines TRBV13 with TRBJ2-1; TRBD2 is a possible D gene (5 bases). Germline CDR1 PRHDT, CDR2 FYEKMQ (reference sequence). There are 18 residues in the CDR3. Trimming took 5 bases from V and 4 from J, leaving 24 bases between them. CDR3: CASSPPGLTTVVYNEQFF. The CDR3 coding sequence is TGTGCCAGCAGCCCACCAGGACTGACTACTGTTGTTTACAATGAGCAGTTCTTC.

In this sample, this clone turned up once. This chain's CDR3 is CASSPGRNSNQPQHF. DNA for the CDR3: TGTGCCAGCAGCCCAGGGAGGAATAGCAATCAGCCCCAGCATTTT. The chain recombines TRBV9 with TRBJ1-5; possible D gene TRBD1, 5 bases. Germline CDR1 SGDLS, CDR2 YYNGEE. CDR3 length: 15 amino acids. V lost 4 bases to trimming and J lost 0 bases, with 11 bases between them.

The J gene is TRBJ1-6, the V gene TRBV30; the match to TRBD1 covers 7 bases. The germline CDR1 and CDR2 sequences are GTSNPN and SVGIG (reference sequence). This CDR3 contains 14 residues. V was clipped by 2 bases and J by 14 bases; unmatched bases: 12. The CDR3 spells CAWSWDSSSRSLHF. The CDR3 nucleotides are TGTGCCTGGAGTTGGGACAGCAGTAGTAGATCCCTCCACTTT.

The CDR3 spells CASSHIPKGTGPEEQYF. As DNA, the CDR3 is TGTGCCAGCAGCCATATACCTAAAGGGACAGGCCCCGAAGAGCAGTACTTC. The chain has TRBV3-1 (or the pseudogene TRBV3-2) and TRBJ2-7, with TRBD1 matching 8 bases. The V and J ends lost 3 bases and 7 bases, in that order; junction bases with no gene match: 17. The CDR3 is 17 residues long. Germline CDR1 reads LGHDT; CDR2 reads YNNKEL (reference sequence).

The table lists this clone with a count of one. The J gene is TRBJ1-1, the V gene TRBV6-5, with a tentative D call TRBD1 (6 bases). Trimming left V 6 bases short and J 4 bases short, with 15 bases between. There are 14 residues in the CDR3. Germline CDR1 reads MNHEY; CDR2 reads SVGAGI. CDR3 protein: CASRPTGGLTEAFF. In nucleotides, the CDR3 is TGTGCCAGCAGGCCGACCGGGGGGCTCACTGAAGCTTTCTTT.

This chain connects TRBV11-2 to TRBJ1-1; TRBD1 agrees at 8 bases. CDR3 length equals 18 residues. V dropped 1 base and J dropped 2; count of bases not matched to a gene: 12. The germline gives CDR1 SGHAT, CDR2 FQNNGV. CDR3 DNA sequence: TGTGCCAGCAGCTTAGGCACCCGGGACAGGTCGATTAACACTGAAGCTTTCTTT. Protein product: CASSLGTRDRSINTEAFF.